A single sample is the source of the 15 T cell receptor beta chains below, sequenced in a study of early T cells in non-severe SARS-CoV-2 infection. From the 5' RACE reads, TCRdb called clonotypes with MiXCR, one entry per CDR3 protein. The sample contains some 40,000 distinct CDR3 sequences, about 4.9% of which appear only once. The material sequenced was whole blood. These receptors all come from an adult who was a healthcare worker with PCR-confirmed SARS-CoV-2 infection or an uninfected control (not recorded which).

This clonotype was found many times. The V and J genes are TRBV6-5 and TRBJ1-1; no reliable D call. The CDR3 has 13 residues. V shed 2 bases and J shed 6 bases, with 10 bases lying between them. Germline values: CDR1 MNHEY, CDR2 SVGAGI. The CDR3 bases are TGTGCCAGCAGTTACCGGGAACTCGCTGAAGCTTTCTTT. This codes for CASSYRELAEAFF.

This clonotype has only a few counts. This chain links TRBV7-9 with TRBJ1-5; D remains ambiguous. Trimming left V 1 base short and J 3 bases short, with 7 bases between. The germline V gene encodes CDR1 SEHNR and CDR2 FQNEAQ (reference sequence). This CDR3 contains 14 residues. The CDR3 here is CASSLDADNQPQHF. The CDR3 region has the DNA TGTGCCAGCAGCTTAGATGCGGACAATCAGCCCCAGCATTTT. The full variable domain, with the rest looked up from reference TRBV7-9 and TRBJ1-5, is DTGVSQNPRHKITKRGQNVTFRCDPISEHNRLYWYRQTLGQGPEFLTYFQNEAQLEKSRLLSDRFSAERPKGSFSTLEIQRTEQGDSAMYLCASSLDADNQPQHFGDGTRLSIL.

The rearrangement uses TRBV27 and TRBJ2-1, with 9 bases matching TRBD2. The CDR3 is made up of 19 amino acids. CDR1 and CDR2 from the germline V gene are MNHEY and SMNVEV (reference sequence). The trim removed 3 bases at V and 8 bases at J, leaving 20 bases unmatched. The CDR3 spells CASSFRQNPASGISYEQFF. In DNA form, the CDR3 reads TGTGCCAGCAGTTTCCGACAGAATCCGGCTAGCGGGATCTCCTATGAGCAGTTCTTC.

The rearrangement uses TRBV7-8 and TRBJ1-4; 7 bases agree with TRBD1. After removal of 9 bases from V and 8 bases from J, the junction contained 12 bases not matched to a gene. The germline V gene encodes CDR1 SGHVS and CDR2 FQNEAQ. This CDR3 contains 14 residues. DNA for the CDR3: TGTGCCAGTGCACTGGGACAGATTGAAGAAAAACTGTTTTTT. Its translation is CASALGQIEEKLFF. Full variable domain (rest looked up from reference TRBV7-8 and TRBJ1-4): GAGVSQSPRYKVAKRGQDVALRCDPISGHVSLFWYQQALGQGPEFLTYFQNEAQLDKSGLPSDRFFAERPEGSVSTLKIQRTQQEDSAVYLCASALGQIEEKLFFGSGTQLSVL.

Many counts were recorded for this clonotype. This chain links TRBV6-1 with TRBJ2-1, with D unclear. V lost 1 base, J lost 9 bases, and 10 bases lay in between. This CDR3 is 13 amino acids long. In germline, CDR1 is MNHNS, CDR2 SASEGT. CDR3 sequence reads: CASSEVFGREQFF. The CDR3 bases are TGTGCCAGCAGTGAAGTTTTCGGGCGTGAGCAGTTCTTC.

This clonotype was seen many times. The chain uses TRBV7-2 and TRBJ2-7, with no clear D. Deletions cut 1 base from V and 3 bases from J, with 13 bases between. Germline lookup yields CDR1 SGHTA and CDR2 FQGNSA. This CDR3 region has 15 residues. CDR3 nucleotide sequence: TGTGCCAGCAGCTTAGGTCGGCCCTTTAACTACGAGCAGTACTTC. This encodes CASSLGRPFNYEQYF.

This clonotype occurred many times. The genes are TRBV10-2 and TRBJ2-3; D gene ambiguous. The V end was cut by 3 bases, the J end by 6 bases, with 16 bases between. There are 15 residues in the CDR3. The V gene's germline CDR1 is WSHSY and CDR2 SAAADI. DNA of the CDR3: TGCGCCAGCAGTGAACCCCTGACGGCACACGATACGCAGTATTTT. As protein: CASSEPLTAHDTQYF.

This clonotype was picked up many times. The chain joins TRBV30 to TRBJ2-5, with TRBD2 identical over 7 bases. Germline V gives CDR1 GTSNPN, CDR2 SVGIG (reference sequence). V was clipped by 2 bases and J by 4 bases; unmatched bases: 4. The CDR3 consists of 13 residues. The CDR3 DNA follows: TGTGCCTGGAGTACCCCGGGGGGAGAGACCCAGTACTTC. Protein product: CAWSTPGGETQYF.

The table lists this clonotype with many counts. DNA for the CDR3: TGTGCCAGCAGTTTCGGGGAGGCCTATGGCTACACCTTC. Translation gives CASSFGEAYGYTF. The V call is TRBV12-3 or TRBV12-4, the J call TRBJ1-2, with D uncertain. Trimming pared 3 bases from V and 4 bases from J, leaving 9 bases between. This CDR3 is built from 13 residues.

This clonotype showed up just a few times. This rearrangement joins TRBV27 to TRBJ2-7, with TRBD1 identical over 7 bases. The CDR3 totals 13 residues. In germline, CDR1 is MNHEY, CDR2 SMNVEV (reference sequence). With 5 bases clipped from V and 2 bases from J, the junction kept 3 bases outside the gene matches. For the CDR3, the DNA is TGTGCCAGCAGTCACGGACAGGCCTACGAGCAGTACTTC. Its protein is CASSHGQAYEQYF.

The chain couples TRBV14 to TRBJ2-7, with D possibly matching TRBD2 (6 bases). Germline V gene lookup returns CDR1 SGHDN and CDR2 FVKESK. The CDR3 loop spans 15 amino acids. Trimming left V 4 bases short and J 2 bases short, with 15 bases between. DNA of the CDR3: TGTGCCAGCAGCCCCGCATACGGGAGAGCCTACGAGCAGTACTTC. Translating it yields CASSPAYGRAYEQYF.

V is TRBV20-1 and J is TRBJ1-6, with D possibly matching TRBD1 (6 bases). Germline V gene lookup returns CDR1 DFQATT and CDR2 SNEGSKA (reference sequence). Trimming cost V 1 base and J 7 bases, with 17 bases left between them. The CDR3 runs 16 residues. The chain's CDR3 is CSARVGGPNPNSPLHF. The CDR3 nucleotides are TGCAGTGCTAGAGTCGGGGGCCCAAATCCGAATTCACCCCTCCACTTT.

Many counts were recorded for this clonotype. This chain links TRBV12-3 or TRBV12-4 with TRBJ1-2; tentative D call: TRBD1 (5 bases). Trimming took 2 bases from V and 4 from J, leaving 8 bases between them. The CDR3 sequence is 13 residues long. The CDR3 loop is CASSLQGGYGYTF. CDR3 nucleotide sequence: TGTGCCAGCAGTTTACAGGGCGGCTATGGCTACACCTTC.

The chain employs TRBV5-1 and TRBJ2-7; possibly TRBD2 for D (6 bases). From germline, CDR1 is SGHRS and CDR2 YFSETQ. Trimming took off 4 bases at V and 3 bases at J, with 14 bases between the two ends. There are 14 residues in the CDR3. The CDR3 DNA reads as TGCGCCAGCAGCCCCGGGGGTGGCGGCTACGAGCAGTACTTC. As protein: CASSPGGGGYEQYF.

Ten or more counts support this clonotype. The chain carries TRBV7-9 and TRBJ1-5, with no clear D. The CDR3 sequence is 14 residues long. Per germline, CDR1 SEHNR and CDR2 FQNEAQ (reference sequence). Trimming took 5 bases from V and 2 from J, leaving 10 bases between them. The CDR3 region has the DNA TGTGCCAGCAGCACGGACGGAGGCAATCAGCCCCAGCATTTT. Its translation is CASSTDGGNQPQHF.